This passage covers 3 T cell receptor beta chains from one sample sequenced in a study of T cells in Graves' hyperthyroidism and ophthalmopathy. RNA transcripts gave rise to amplified TCR beta CDR3 regions. Carried out on the TCR CDR3, a first-round RT-PCR used the HTBI primer set. TCRdb called the multiplex PCR reads again in MiXCR, with one record for every CDR3 protein. Altogether some 490,000 distinct CDR3 sequences are present, around a fifth being singletons, with the ten largest covering about 49%. Source material: blood. These receptors were obtained from a woman in her sixties or seventies with Graves' ophthalmopathy.

The chain links TRBV3-1 to TRBJ1-2; unclear D gene. The CDR3 is made up of 15 amino acids. From germline, CDR1 is LGHDT and CDR2 YNNKEL (reference sequence). Trimming removed 5 bases from V and 7 bases from J, with 20 bases in between. The CDR3 DNA reads TGTGCCAGCAGCAACGGTTTCCGGGCAGTCAGTGGCTACACCTTC. This codes for CASSNGFRAVSGYTF.

This chain uses TRBV5-1 with TRBJ2-7; 8 bases match TRBD1. Germline V CDR1 and CDR2: SGHRS, YFSETQ. This CDR3 is built from 14 residues. With 2 bases clipped from V and 7 bases from J, the junction kept 8 bases outside the gene matches. CDR3 sequence reads: CASSLYQGAREQYF. DNA for the CDR3: TGCGCCAGCAGCTTATATCAGGGGGCGAGGGAGCAGTACTTC.

This chain uses TRBV28 with TRBJ2-1; the match to TRBD2 covers 12 bases. This CDR3 is built from 18 residues. J lost 2 bases, V lost 6 bases, and 11 bases had no gene match. In germline, CDR1 is MDHEN, CDR2 SYDVKM. This CDR3 reads CASRLLAGGPSTYNEQFF. The CDR3 coding sequence is TGTGCCAGCAGACTACTAGCGGGAGGTCCCTCTACCTACAATGAGCAGTTCTTC.